Shown below are 28 T cell receptor beta chains from a single sample sequenced in a study of technical replicates of blood from several donors. Sequenced by immunoSEQ multiplex PCR; TCRdb stores in-frame clones only, minus some. The table includes more than 65,000 clones, 80% to 95% detected once. Sequencing was done on a sample of T cells isolated from PBMCs. The origin of the receptors is a human donor in good health.

This clone was picked up one time. The chain is built from TRBV5-6 and TRBJ2-5; 8 bases line up with TRBD2. J was trimmed by 4 bases and V by 4 bases; bases with no gene match: 12. The V gene's germline CDR1 is SGHDT and CDR2 YYEEEE. The CDR3 runs 16 residues. The CDR3 sequence: CASSRRSSGMTETQYF. The CDR3 bases are TGTGCCAGCAGCCGCAGGAGTAGCGGGATGACAGAGACCCAGTACTTC.

The CDR3 is CATWDRNTEAFF. As DNA, the CDR3 is TGTGCCACCTGGGACAGGAACACTGAAGCTTTCTTT. This rearrangement joins TRBV28 to TRBJ1-1, with TRBD1 identical over 7 bases. Germline V lookup: CDR1 MDHEN, CDR2 SYDVKM. V gave up 10 bases and J gave up 1 base; unmatched junction bases: 3. This CDR3 contains 12 residues.

This chain joins TRBV19 and TRBJ1-5; TRBD1 aligns across 9 bases. In germline, CDR1 is LNHDA, CDR2 SQIVND (reference sequence). The CDR3 spans 16 residues. After removal of 3 bases from V and 5 bases from J, the junction contained 8 bases not matched to a gene. This CDR3 reads CASSISTGGFDQPQHF. The DNA of the CDR3 is TGTGCCAGTAGTATTAGTACAGGGGGCTTTGATCAGCCCCAGCATTTT.

The chain links TRBV6-1 to TRBJ2-7, with D possibly TRBD1 on 5 matching bases. V was cut by 0 bases and J by 2 bases, with 11 bases left in between. The length of the CDR3 is 15 residues. Germline V gives CDR1 MNHNS, CDR2 SASEGT. The CDR3 protein is CASSEAGEGAYEQYF. CDR3 sequence (DNA): TGTGCCAGCAGTGAAGCTGGGGAAGGGGCCTACGAGCAGTACTTC.

The V gene is TRBV4-2, the J gene TRBJ2-2; D not resolved. The length of the CDR3 is 16 residues. V lost 2 bases and J lost 0, with 10 bases in between. The germline CDR1 and CDR2 sequences are LGHNA and YNFKEQ. The chain's CDR3 is CASSQRESSNTGELFF. The CDR3 DNA is TGTGCCAGCAGCCAACGAGAGAGTTCGAACACCGGGGAGCTGTTTTTT.

V is TRBV5-6 and J is TRBJ2-2; 10 bases match TRBD1. The CDR3 loop spans 15 amino acids. CDR1 and CDR2 (germline): SGHDT, YYEEEE. The junction had 4 bases not matched to a gene; V was cut back by 4 bases and J by 4 bases. The CDR3 loop reads CASSPGTGATGELFF. The CDR3 nucleotides are TGTGCCAGCAGCCCCGGGACAGGGGCCACCGGGGAGCTGTTTTTT.

The V call is TRBV9, the J call TRBJ2-5; D unresolved. The CDR3 has 13 amino acids. Germline V gives CDR1 SGDLS, CDR2 YYNGEE. V lost 0 bases and J lost 1, with 4 bases in between. This CDR3 is CASSVAGQETQYF. Written as DNA, the CDR3 is TGTGCCAGCAGCGTAGCCGGCCAAGAGACCCAGTACTTC.

The rearrangement joins TRBV30 to TRBJ1-5; D possibly corresponds to TRBD1 (6 bases). V was clipped by 0 bases and J by 7 bases, with 10 bases between them. The CDR3 spans 13 residues. Germline values: CDR1 GTSNPN, CDR2 SVGIG (reference sequence). The CDR3 loop is CAWSVQGRQPQHF. The CDR3 region has the DNA TGTGCCTGGAGTGTACAGGGTAGACAGCCCCAGCATTTT.

The V and J genes are TRBV29-1 and TRBJ1-2, with 8 bases aligning to TRBD1. Looked up from germline, CDR1 is SQVTM and CDR2 is ANQGSEA. This CDR3 is 13 amino acids long. J lost 8 bases, V lost 7 bases, and 12 bases had no gene match. As DNA, the CDR3 is TGCAGCGCTCCGAGAGGACAGGGATGGGGCTACACCTTC. Translating it yields CSAPRGQGWGYTF. The entire variable domain, with the rest obtained from reference TRBV29-1 and TRBJ1-2, is as follows: SAVISQKPSRDICQRGTSLTIQCQVDSQVTMMFWYRQQPGQSLTLIATANQGSEATYESGFVIDKFPISRPNLTFSTLTVSNMSPEDSSIYLCSAPRGQGWGYTFGSGTRLTVV.

The V and J genes are TRBV6-5 and TRBJ1-3, with D possibly matching TRBD1 (6 bases). The length of the CDR3 is 13 residues. V lost 7 bases and J lost 4, with 11 bases in between. Per the germline V gene, CDR1 is MNHEY and CDR2 is SVGAGI. In DNA form, the CDR3 reads TGTGCCAGCAACAGGGCGCGGGGAAACACCATATATTTT. This codes for CASNRARGNTIYF.

This clone occurred once. The J gene is TRBJ2-3, the V gene TRBV4-1; D is possibly TRBD2 (6 bases). V lost 1 base and J 0 bases, leaving 14 bases between the germline ends. Germline CDR1 MGHRA, CDR2 YSYEKL. The CDR3 has 17 amino acids. DNA for the CDR3: TGCGCCAGCAGCCAAGTAGGGGTGGGGGGAAGCACAGATACGCAGTATTTT. Translation: CASSQVGVGGSTDTQYF.

The chain has TRBV30 and TRBJ2-1, with 8 bases that match TRBD2. V gave up 2 bases and J gave up 3 bases; unmatched junction bases: 3. The V gene's germline CDR1 is GTSNPN and CDR2 SVGIG (reference sequence). This CDR3 comprises 14 residues. CDR3 coding DNA: TGTGCCTGGAGTAGACTAGCGATCTACAATGAGCAGTTCTTC. Protein: CAWSRLAIYNEQFF.

J is TRBJ2-7 and V is TRBV6-1, with D maybe TRBD2 (6 bases). Germline assignment: CDR1 MNHNS and CDR2 SASEGT. V dropped 2 bases and J dropped 1 base, with 15 bases sitting between them. This CDR3 is built from 16 residues. The CDR3 region is CASSEWFSGSSYEQYF. CDR3 nucleotides: TGTGCCAGCAGTGAATGGTTTAGCGGAAGTTCCTACGAGCAGTACTTC.

The gene calls are TRBV28 and TRBJ2-1; the match to TRBD2 covers 16 bases. The V and J ends lost 4 bases and 9 bases, in that order; junction bases with no gene match: 21. The germline V gene encodes CDR1 MDHEN and CDR2 SYDVKM. This CDR3 is built from 21 residues. The CDR3 loop is CASSWGYSGTSGRALVGEQFF. Written as DNA, the CDR3 is TGTGCCAGCAGTTGGGGCTATTCCGGGACTAGCGGGAGGGCTCTTGTGGGTGAGCAGTTCTTC.

In its sample, this clone was seen a few times. The V and J genes are TRBV11-1 and TRBJ2-7; D is unresolved. The CDR3 has 15 amino acids. Germline CDR1 and CDR2: SGHAT and FQDESV (reference sequence). V was cut by 5 bases and J by 5 bases, with 19 bases left in between. CDR3 in amino acids: CASSPTSTSRHEQYF. The CDR3 region has the DNA TGTGCCAGCAGCCCTACCTCAACCTCCCGCCACGAGCAGTACTTC. Full variable domain (outside the CDR3, taken from reference TRBV11-1 and TRBJ2-7): EAEVAQSPRYKITEKSQAVAFWCDPISGHATLYWYRQILGQGPELLVQFQDESVVDDSQLPKDRFSAERLKGVDSTLKIQPAELGDSAMYLCASSPTSTSRHEQYFGPGTRLTVT.

The chain couples TRBV27 to TRBJ2-1; D is perhaps TRBD2 (5 bases). V was pared by 3 bases and J by 5 bases, with 20 bases between. Germline V gives CDR1 MNHEY, CDR2 SMNVEV (reference sequence). The CDR3 has 17 amino acids. CDR3 sequence: CASSLLGITAEDNEQFF. For the CDR3, the DNA is TGTGCCAGCAGTTTGCTTGGGATTACAGCGGAAGACAATGAGCAGTTCTTC.

The chain joins TRBV9 to TRBJ2-6, with D possibly matching TRBD1 (5 bases). The V gene's germline CDR1 is SGDLS and CDR2 YYNGEE. The V gene lost 4 bases and the J gene lost 0 bases, with 17 bases spanning the gap. This CDR3 comprises 18 residues. This CDR3 reads CASSQNRRQNSGANVLTF. CDR3 in DNA: TGTGCCAGCAGCCAGAACAGGCGCCAAAACTCTGGGGCCAACGTCCTGACTTTC.

The chain uses TRBV9 and TRBJ2-2; D is possibly TRBD1 (5 bases). Trimming stripped 0 bases from V and 0 bases from J, with 6 bases between. CDR1 SGDLS and CDR2 YYNGEE come from the germline V gene. The CDR3 totals 15 residues. The CDR3 DNA reads as TGTGCCAGCAGCGTAGGGGGCACGAACACCGGGGAGCTGTTTTTT. Its protein product is CASSVGGTNTGELFF.

The chain carries TRBV7-9 and TRBJ2-1; 7 bases are a match to TRBD2. From germline, CDR1 is SEHNR and CDR2 FQNEAQ (reference sequence). The CDR3 loop spans 14 amino acids. V lost 9 bases and J lost 7; bases outside the gene matches: 12. CDR3 in amino acids: CASQYGGLGNEQFF. In DNA, the CDR3 is TGTGCCAGTCAATACGGGGGGTTGGGAAATGAGCAGTTCTTC.

The V and J genes are TRBV5-1 and TRBJ1-1; D may be TRBD1 (6 bases). The CDR3 contains 14 residues. The V gene lost 0 bases and the J gene lost 1 base, with 7 bases spanning the gap. CDR1 is SGHRS and CDR2 is YFSETQ in the germline V gene. The CDR3 DNA reads TGCGCCAGCAGCTTGGGGGGGCGGAACACTGAAGCTTTCTTT. Amino acids: CASSLGGRNTEAFF. Drawing the rest from reference TRBV5-1 and TRBJ1-1, the complete variable domain is KAGVTQTPRYLIKTRGQQVTLSCSPISGHRSVSWYQQTPGQGLQFLFEYFSETQRNKGNFPGRFSGRQFSNSRSEMNVSTLELGDSALYLCASSLGGRNTEAFFGQGTRLTVV.

This clone was seen a handful of times. J is TRBJ2-7 and V is TRBV6-6; maybe TRBD1 (6 bases). V gave up 6 bases and J gave up 6 bases, with 18 bases separating them. The germline V gene has CDR1 MNHNY and CDR2 SVGAGI (reference sequence). CDR3 size: 14 residues. The CDR3 DNA is TGTGCCAGCAGGGAACTCCGGGACAACCTCGAGCAGTACTTC. Translating it yields CASRELRDNLEQYF.

This chain uses TRBV27 with TRBJ2-2; TRBD1 agrees at 10 bases. The V and J ends lost 8 bases and 7 bases, in that order; junction bases with no gene match: 10. CDR1 MNHEY and CDR2 SMNVEV come from the germline V gene (reference sequence). CDR3 length: 15 amino acids. The CDR3 coding sequence is TGTGCCAGCGCACCGGGACAGGGGCGGGTCGGGGAGCTGTTTTTT. Translating gives CASAPGQGRVGELFF.

The V call is TRBV6-6, the J call TRBJ2-7; TRBD2 aligns across 7 bases. CDR1 and CDR2 (germline): MNHNY, SVGAGI (reference sequence). The CDR3 has 14 residues. The J segment lost 9 bases and the V segment lost 5 bases, leaving 13 bases of the junction unmatched. CDR3 coding DNA: TGTGCCAGCAGTAGACGGGAGGACCTTCGGGGGCAGTACTTC. Encoded protein: CASSRREDLRGQYF.

V and J are TRBV13 and TRBJ1-1; possible D gene TRBD1, 6 bases. The germline V and J ends were trimmed by 4 bases and 5 bases, with 14 bases remaining between them. CDR1 is PRHDT and CDR2 is FYEKMQ in the germline V gene (reference sequence). CDR3 size: 14 residues. The CDR3 DNA follows: TGTGCCAGCAGCTCACAGGGATTTGTAACTGAAGCTTTCTTT. This gives the protein CASSSQGFVTEAFF.

The chain recombines TRBV7-2 with TRBJ2-3, with D tentatively TRBD2 (5 bases). Trimming stripped 0 bases from V and 3 bases from J, with 10 bases between. The CDR3 consists of 15 residues. Germline values: CDR1 SGHTA, CDR2 FQGNSA. The CDR3 region is CASSLAGAETDTQYF. CDR3 DNA sequence: TGTGCCAGCAGCTTAGCTGGAGCGGAGACAGATACGCAGTATTTT.

The V and J genes are TRBV6-6 and TRBJ1-4; 8 nucleotides match TRBD1. CDR1 and CDR2 from the germline V gene are MNHNY and SVGAGI (reference sequence). The CDR3 is made up of 15 amino acids. The V gene end was trimmed by 0 bases and the J gene end by 7 bases; junction bases not matched to a gene: 4. CDR3 in DNA: TGTGCCAGCAGTTACTCAAGGACAGGGACTGAAAAACTGTTTTTT. Amino acid sequence: CASSYSRTGTEKLFF.

This chain connects TRBV9 to TRBJ2-1; TRBD2 matches at 11 bases. Trimming took 0 bases from V and 4 from J; bases not matched to a gene: 6. CDR1 is SGDLS and CDR2 is YYNGEE in the germline V gene. The CDR3 runs to 17 residues. The CDR3 coding sequence is TGTGCCAGCAGCGTAGGATACCTAGCGGGGGGTTACAATGAGCAGTTCTTC. The encoded protein is CASSVGYLAGGYNEQFF.

CDR3 residues: CASSLSGQMPGMGEKLFF. The DNA for the CDR3 is TGTGCCAGCAGTTTATCTGGCCAAATGCCCGGGATGGGTGAAAAACTGTTTTTT. V gene TRBV27 combines with J gene TRBJ1-4, with D unresolved. The germline V and J ends were trimmed by 0 bases and 7 bases, with 21 bases remaining between them. CDR1 is MNHEY and CDR2 is SMNVEV in the germline V gene (reference sequence). The CDR3 contains 18 residues.